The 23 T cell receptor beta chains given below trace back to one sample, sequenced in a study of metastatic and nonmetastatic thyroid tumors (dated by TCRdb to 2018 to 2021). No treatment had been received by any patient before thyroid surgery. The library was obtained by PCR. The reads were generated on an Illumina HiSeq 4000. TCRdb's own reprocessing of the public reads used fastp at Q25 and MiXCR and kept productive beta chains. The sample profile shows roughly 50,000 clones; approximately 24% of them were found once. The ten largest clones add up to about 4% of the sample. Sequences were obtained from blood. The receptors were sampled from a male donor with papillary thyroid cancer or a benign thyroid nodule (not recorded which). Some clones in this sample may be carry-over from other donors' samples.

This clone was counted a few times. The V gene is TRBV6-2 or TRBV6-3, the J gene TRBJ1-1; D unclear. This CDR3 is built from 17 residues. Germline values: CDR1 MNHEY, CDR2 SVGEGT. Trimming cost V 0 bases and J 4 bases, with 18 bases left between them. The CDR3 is CASSYSSVGGFVTEAFF. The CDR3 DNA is TGTGCCAGCAGTTACTCGAGTGTAGGAGGGTTTGTCACTGAAGCTTTCTTT.

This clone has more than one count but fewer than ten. Here the CDR3 DNA reads TGTGCCTCCAGGGACACATCCTACGAGCAGTACTTC. Residues: CASRDTSYEQYF. This chain uses TRBV10-3 with TRBJ2-7; tentatively, D is TRBD1 (6 bases). V gave up 11 bases and J gave up 1 base, with 12 bases separating them. Germline V gene lookup returns CDR1 ENHRY and CDR2 SYGVKD. CDR3 size: 12 residues.

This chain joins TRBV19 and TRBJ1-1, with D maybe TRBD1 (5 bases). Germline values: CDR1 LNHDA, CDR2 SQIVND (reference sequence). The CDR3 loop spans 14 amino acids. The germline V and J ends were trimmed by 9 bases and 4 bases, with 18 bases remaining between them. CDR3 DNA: TGTGCCAGCACAGATTATGGGGGAAGCACTGAAGCTTTCTTT. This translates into CASTDYGGSTEAFF.

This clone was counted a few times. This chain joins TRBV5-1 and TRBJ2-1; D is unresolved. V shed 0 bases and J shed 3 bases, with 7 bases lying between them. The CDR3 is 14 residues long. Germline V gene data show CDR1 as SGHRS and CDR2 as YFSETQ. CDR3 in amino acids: CASSLEALYNEQFF. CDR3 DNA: TGCGCCAGCAGCTTGGAGGCTCTCTACAATGAGCAGTTCTTC.

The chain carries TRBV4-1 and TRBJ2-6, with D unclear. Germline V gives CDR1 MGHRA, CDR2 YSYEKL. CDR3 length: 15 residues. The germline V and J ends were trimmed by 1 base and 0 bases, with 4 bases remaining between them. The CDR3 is CASSQVHSGANVLTF. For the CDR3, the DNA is TGCGCCAGCAGCCAAGTGCACTCTGGGGCCAACGTCCTGACTTTC.

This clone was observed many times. The CDR3 nucleotides read TGTGCCAGCAGCTTAAGGGGGACCATTGACAATGAGCAGTTCTTC. Translating it yields CASSLRGTIDNEQFF. The chain recombines TRBV7-9 with TRBJ2-1; tentatively, D is TRBD1 (6 bases). Germline V gene data show CDR1 as SEHNR and CDR2 as FQNEAQ (reference sequence). V was trimmed by 2 bases and J by 5 bases, leaving 13 bases between them. This CDR3 spans 15 amino acids.

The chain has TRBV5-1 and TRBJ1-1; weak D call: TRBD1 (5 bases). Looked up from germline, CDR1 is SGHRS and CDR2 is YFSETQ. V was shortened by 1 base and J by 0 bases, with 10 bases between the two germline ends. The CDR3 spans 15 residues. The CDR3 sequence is CASSLPGPLNTEAFF. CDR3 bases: TGCGCCAGCAGCTTGCCAGGGCCCTTGAACACTGAAGCTTTCTTT.

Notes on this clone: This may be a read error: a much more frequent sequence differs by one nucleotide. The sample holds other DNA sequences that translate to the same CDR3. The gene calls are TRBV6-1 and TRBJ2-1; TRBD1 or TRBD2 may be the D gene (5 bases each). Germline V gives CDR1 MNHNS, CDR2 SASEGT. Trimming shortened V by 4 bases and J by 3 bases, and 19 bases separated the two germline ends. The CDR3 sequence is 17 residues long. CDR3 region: CASSARGGQGLYNEQFF. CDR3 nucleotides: TGTGCCAGCAGTGCCCGGGGCGGGCAGGGTCTCTACAATGAGCAGTTCTTC.

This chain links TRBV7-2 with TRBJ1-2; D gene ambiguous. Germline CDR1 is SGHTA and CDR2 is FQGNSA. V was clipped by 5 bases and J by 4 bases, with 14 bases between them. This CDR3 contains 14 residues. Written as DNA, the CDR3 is TGTGCCAGCAGCCCTTGGACGGTTACCTATGGCTACACCTTC. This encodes CASSPWTVTYGYTF. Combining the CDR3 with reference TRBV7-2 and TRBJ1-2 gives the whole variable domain GAGVSQSPSNKVTEKGKDVELRCDPISGHTALYWYRQSLGQGLEFLIYFQGNSAPDKSGLPSDRFSAERTGGSVSTLTIQRTQQEDSAVYLCASSPWTVTYGYTFGSGTRLTVV.

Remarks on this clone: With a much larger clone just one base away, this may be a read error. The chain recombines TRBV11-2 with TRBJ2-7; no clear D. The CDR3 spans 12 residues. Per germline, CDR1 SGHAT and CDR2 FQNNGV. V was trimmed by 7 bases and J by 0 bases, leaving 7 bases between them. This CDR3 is CASMDHSYEQYF. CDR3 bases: TGTGCCAGCATGGACCACTCCTACGAGCAGTACTTC.

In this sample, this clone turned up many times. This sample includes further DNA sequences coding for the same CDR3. The CDR3 loop reads CASSLSRDRGDSPLHF. The CDR3 DNA reads TGCGCCAGCAGCTTGTCCCGGGACAGGGGTGATTCACCCCTCCACTTT. The rearrangement uses TRBV5-1 and TRBJ1-6; 10 bases are shared with TRBD1. The V gene end was trimmed by 1 base and the J gene end by 8 bases; junction bases not matched to a gene: 6. Germline CDR1 reads SGHRS; CDR2 reads YFSETQ. This CDR3 has 16 amino acids.

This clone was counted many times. CDR3 in amino acids: CASTQTSATGELFF. The DNA for the CDR3 is TGTGCCAGTACCCAGACTAGCGCCACCGGGGAGCTGTTTTTT. The chain couples TRBV19 to TRBJ2-2, with 8 bases identical to TRBD2. Germline CDR1 LNHDA, CDR2 SQIVND (reference sequence). The CDR3 spans 14 residues. J lost 4 bases, V lost 7 bases, and 5 bases had no gene match.

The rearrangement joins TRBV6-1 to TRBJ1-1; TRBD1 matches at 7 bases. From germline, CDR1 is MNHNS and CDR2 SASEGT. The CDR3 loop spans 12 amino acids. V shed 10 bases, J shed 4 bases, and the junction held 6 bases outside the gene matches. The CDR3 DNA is TGTGCCAACAGGACAGGTGGCACTGAAGCTTTCTTT. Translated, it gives CANRTGGTEAFF.

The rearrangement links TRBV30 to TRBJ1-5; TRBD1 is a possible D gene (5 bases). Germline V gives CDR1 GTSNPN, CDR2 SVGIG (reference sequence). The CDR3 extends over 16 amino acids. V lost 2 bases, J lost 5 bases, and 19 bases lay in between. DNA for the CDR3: TGTGCCTGGAGTTTAAAGGGAGGGGCCGTGGATCAGCCCCAGCATTTT. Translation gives CAWSLKGGAVDQPQHF.

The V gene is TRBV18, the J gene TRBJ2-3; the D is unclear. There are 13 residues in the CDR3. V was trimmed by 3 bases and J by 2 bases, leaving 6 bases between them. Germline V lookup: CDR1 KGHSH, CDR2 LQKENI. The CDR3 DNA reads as TGTGCCAGCTCACCGTCCCCCACAGATACGCAGTATTTT. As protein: CASSPSPTDTQYF.

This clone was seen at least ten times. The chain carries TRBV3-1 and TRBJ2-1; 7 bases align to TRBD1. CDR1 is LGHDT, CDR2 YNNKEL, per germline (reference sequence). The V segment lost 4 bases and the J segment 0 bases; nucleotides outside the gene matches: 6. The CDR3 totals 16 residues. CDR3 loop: CASSPGAGGSYNEQFF. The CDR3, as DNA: TGTGCCAGCAGCCCTGGCGCAGGGGGCTCCTACAATGAGCAGTTCTTC.

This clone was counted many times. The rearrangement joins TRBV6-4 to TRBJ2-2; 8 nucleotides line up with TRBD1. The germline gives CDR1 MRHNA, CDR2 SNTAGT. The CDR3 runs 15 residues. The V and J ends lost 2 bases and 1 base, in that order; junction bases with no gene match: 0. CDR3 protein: CASSDGTGNTGELFF. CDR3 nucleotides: TGTGCCAGCAGTGACGGGACAGGGAACACCGGGGAGCTGTTTTTT.

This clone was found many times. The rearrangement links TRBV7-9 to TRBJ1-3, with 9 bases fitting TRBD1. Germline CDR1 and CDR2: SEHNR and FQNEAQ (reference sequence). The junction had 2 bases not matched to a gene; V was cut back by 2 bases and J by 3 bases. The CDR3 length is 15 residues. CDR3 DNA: TGTGCCAGCAGCTTAACAGGGGGCGGTGGAAACACCATATATTTT. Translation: CASSLTGGGGNTIYF. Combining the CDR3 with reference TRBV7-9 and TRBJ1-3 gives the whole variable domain DTGVSQNPRHKITKRGQNVTFRCDPISEHNRLYWYRQTLGQGPEFLTYFQNEAQLEKSRLLSDRFSAERPKGSFSTLEIQRTEQGDSAMYLCASSLTGGGGNTIYFGEGSWLTVV.

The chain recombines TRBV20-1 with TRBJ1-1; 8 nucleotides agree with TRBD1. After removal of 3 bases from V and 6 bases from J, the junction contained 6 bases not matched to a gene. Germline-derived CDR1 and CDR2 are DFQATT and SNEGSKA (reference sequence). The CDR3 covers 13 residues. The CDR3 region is CSARGTGLAEAFF. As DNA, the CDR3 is TGCAGTGCTAGGGGGACAGGACTCGCTGAAGCTTTCTTT.

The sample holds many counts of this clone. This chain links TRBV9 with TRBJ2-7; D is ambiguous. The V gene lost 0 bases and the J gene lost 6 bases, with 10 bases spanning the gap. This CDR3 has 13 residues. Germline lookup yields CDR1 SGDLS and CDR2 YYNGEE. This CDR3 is CASSVDAFSEQYF. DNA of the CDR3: TGTGCCAGCAGCGTAGATGCGTTCTCCGAGCAGTACTTC.

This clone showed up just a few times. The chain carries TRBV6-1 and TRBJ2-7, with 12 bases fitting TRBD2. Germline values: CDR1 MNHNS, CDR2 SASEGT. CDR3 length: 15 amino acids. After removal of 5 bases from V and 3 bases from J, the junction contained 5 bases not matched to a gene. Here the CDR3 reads CASSRLAGEVYEQYF. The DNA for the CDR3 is TGTGCCAGCAGTAGACTAGCGGGAGAGGTCTACGAGCAGTACTTC.

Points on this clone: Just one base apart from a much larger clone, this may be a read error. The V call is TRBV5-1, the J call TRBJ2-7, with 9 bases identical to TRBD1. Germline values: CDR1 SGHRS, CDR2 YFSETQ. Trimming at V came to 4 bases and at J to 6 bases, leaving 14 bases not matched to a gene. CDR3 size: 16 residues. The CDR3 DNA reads TGCGCCAGCAGCACCCTTGGGGGGACAGGGCCGACCGAGCAGTACTTC. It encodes CASSTLGGTGPTEQYF. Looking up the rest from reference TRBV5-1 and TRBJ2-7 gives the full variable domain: KAGVTQTPRYLIKTRGQQVTLSCSPISGHRSVSWYQQTPGQGLQFLFEYFSETQRNKGNFPGRFSGRQFSNSRSEMNVSTLELGDSALYLCASSTLGGTGPTEQYFGPGTRLTVT.

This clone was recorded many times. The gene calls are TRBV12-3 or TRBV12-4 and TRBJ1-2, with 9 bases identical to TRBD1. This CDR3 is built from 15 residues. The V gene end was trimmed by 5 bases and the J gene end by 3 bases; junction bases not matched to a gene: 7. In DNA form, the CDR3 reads TGTGCCAGCAGTCCTCGACAGGGGGGGGACTATGGCTACACCTTC. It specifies CASSPRQGGDYGYTF.